A single sample gave rise to the 8 T cell receptor beta chains below, sequenced in a study of early T cells in non-severe SARS-CoV-2 infection. TCRdb re-analysed the 5' RACE reads in MiXCR, keeping a single row per CDR3 protein. The profile shows around 40,000 distinct CDR3 sequences, over 5% of them singletons. The sequencing sample was made of whole blood. Source of these receptors: an adult who was a healthcare worker with PCR-confirmed SARS-CoV-2 infection or an uninfected control (not recorded which).

The chain is built from TRBV6-5 and TRBJ1-1; D is uncertain. From germline, CDR1 is MNHEY and CDR2 SVGAGI. The CDR3 contains 12 residues. With 5 bases removed from V and 7 bases from J, the gap between germline ends came to 11 bases. CDR3 sequence: CASSPSGIEAFF. The CDR3 DNA reads TGTGCCAGCAGTCCCTCGGGGATTGAAGCTTTCTTT.

This clonotype was found many times. This chain links TRBV2 with TRBJ1-6; D gene ambiguous. The CDR3 spans 14 residues. Trimming stripped 7 bases from V and 0 bases from J, with 7 bases between. CDR1 is SNHLY, CDR2 FYNNEI, per germline. The chain's CDR3 is CASKYISYNSPLHF. Written as DNA, the CDR3 is TGTGCCAGCAAATATATCTCCTATAATTCACCCCTCCACTTT.

In its sample, this clonotype was seen a few times. This chain links TRBV5-4 with TRBJ2-5, with 11 bases fitting TRBD2. V lost 4 bases to trimming and J lost 2 bases; unmatched junction nucleotides: 4. The CDR3 loop spans 15 amino acids. Germline V lookup: CDR1 SGHNT, CDR2 YYREEE (reference sequence). The chain's CDR3 is CASSRGLADQETQYF. Here the CDR3 DNA reads TGTGCCAGCAGCAGGGGACTAGCGGATCAAGAGACCCAGTACTTC.

This clonotype is medium-sized. CDR3 amino acids: CASSLGLVNEQFF. CDR3 sequence (DNA): TGCGCCAGCAGCTTAGGACTAGTAAATGAGCAGTTCTTC. J is TRBJ2-1 and V is TRBV5-1; the match to TRBD2 covers 7 bases. V dropped 2 bases and J dropped 7; count of bases not matched to a gene: 3. The V gene's germline CDR1 is SGHRS and CDR2 YFSETQ. CDR3 size: 13 residues.

The chain recombines TRBV3-1 with TRBJ2-1; D is undetermined. The germline gives CDR1 LGHDT, CDR2 YNNKEL (reference sequence). CDR3 size: 15 residues. Trimming shortened V by 0 bases and J by 7 bases, and 13 bases separated the two germline ends. CDR3 DNA: TGTGCCAGCAGCCAAGAATCGACTCCCAGGAATGAGCAGTTCTTC. As protein: CASSQESTPRNEQFF.

This clonotype has a handful of counts. CDR3 residues: CAIEGTTYNEQFF. CDR3 sequence (DNA): TGTGCCATCGAGGGGACTACCTACAATGAGCAGTTCTTC. The chain employs TRBV10-3 and TRBJ2-1; 7 bases are a match to TRBD2. The germline CDR1 and CDR2 sequences are ENHRY and SYGVKD. V was clipped by 8 bases and J by 2 bases; unmatched bases: 3. This CDR3 spans 13 amino acids.

This clonotype was seen ten or more times. The V gene is TRBV5-4, the J gene TRBJ2-6; D uncertain. Germline V CDR1 and CDR2: SGHNT, YYREEE (reference sequence). The V end lost 0 bases, the J end lost 0 bases, and 10 bases lay between the germline ends. The CDR3 extends over 17 amino acids. DNA of the CDR3: TGTGCCAGCAGCTTGGGCGCGGCCCCCTCTGGGGCCAACGTCCTGACTTTC. This sequence encodes CASSLGAAPSGANVLTF.

The genes are TRBV4-1 and TRBJ2-1; 7 bases align to TRBD2. CDR3 length equals 15 residues. Germline CDR1 and CDR2: MGHRA and YSYEKL. Trimming took 3 bases from V and 6 from J; bases not matched to a gene: 8. The CDR3 DNA reads as TGCGCCAGCAGCCAGTTGGGAGGGGCGGTCAATGAGCAGTTCTTC. It encodes CASSQLGGAVNEQFF.